The present entry profiles one T cell receptor beta chain with its context. Its antigen is not known. As it was prepared, the TCRbeta library received unique molecular identifiers. TCRdb reprocessed the PCR reads with MiXCR, giving one entry per CDR3 protein. The sample holds about 580,000 distinct CDR3 sequences, approximately 30% seen once. The data originate from a study of T-cell reconstitution after alpha-beta-depleted transplantation in children. Whole-study results and caveats: Counts and diversity of T cells one year after transplant came mostly from newly produced T cells. The origin of alpha-beta T cells about two months after transplant was reportedly several hundred expanded graft clones. Day-60 TCRbeta diversity that was high in some patients was derived from surviving recipient T cells and thymic progenitors.

This CDR3 has 18 residues. Germline CDR1 is MNHNS and CDR2 is SASEGT. Losses at the gene ends were 5 bases for V and 8 bases for J; bases not matched to a gene: 19. V usage is TRBV6-1 and J usage is TRBJ2-2, with 8 bases aligning to TRBD2. The TCR originated in a boy under two years old with Wiskott-Aldrich syndrome, due to receive a stem cell transplant. The material was PBMCs, obtained before TCRalphabeta/CD19-depleted stem cell transplant. The chain's CDR3 is CASSPILPGTRRTGELFF. Written as DNA, the CDR3 is TGTGCCAGCAGTCCCATCCTGCCCGGGACTAGGAGAACAGGGGAGCTGTTTTTT.